This T cell receptor (beta chain) was identified during a study of shared clonotypes between healthy human individuals. The assay was run at deep level. Over several immunoSEQ plates, each subset's genomic DNA was distributed in even portions. This table comes from immunoSEQ multiplex PCR, and its TCRdb copy is limited to in-frame clones, with some not included. The sample comprises 740,000 or so clones, 73% of which are singletons, and roughly 2% rests with the top ten. CDR3 length equals 14 residues. V lost 7 bases and J lost 5; bases outside the gene matches: 9. CDR1 SNHLY and CDR2 FYNNEI come from the germline V gene.

The chain has TRBV2 and TRBJ2-5; 8 bases are shared with TRBD1. The sequenced sample was memory CD4+ T cells sorted from blood. Indicated subset: CD45RA-negative fraction. The source is a woman in her 30s in good health. For the CDR3, the DNA is TGTGCCAGCAAGATGGACAGGGCTTGGGAGACCCAGTACTTC. Its translation: CASKMDRAWETQYF.